These 23 T cell receptor beta chains share one sample of origin, sequenced in a study of blood T cell repertoires in COVID-19. The repertoire was sequenced with immunoSEQ multiplex PCR; TCRdb's copy has only in-frame clones and lacks some. The data show some 150,000 clones, roughly four fifths seen once. Source material: peripheral blood. The receptors originated from a man aged 80 or over with acute or convalescent COVID-19.

The chain combines TRBV5-6 with TRBJ2-7; D is perhaps TRBD1 (8 bases). Germline CDR1 and CDR2: SGHDT and YYEEEE. The V gene lost 0 bases and the J gene lost 10 bases, with 17 bases spanning the gap. The CDR3 covers 14 residues. For the CDR3, the DNA is TGTGCCAGCAGCTTGGGGACAGGGAGGGGTCCACAGTACTTC. Protein: CASSLGTGRGPQYF.

This clone came up many times. The rearrangement links TRBV2 to TRBJ1-3; D uncertain. The CDR3 runs 12 residues. Trimming removed 6 bases from V and 4 bases from J, with 7 bases in between. Germline lookup yields CDR1 SNHLY and CDR2 FYNNEI. CDR3 nucleotides: TGTGCCAGCAGGGGAGAGGGAAACACCATATATTTT. It yields the protein CASRGEGNTIYF.

About this clone: The sample has other DNA sequences that encode this CDR3 too. This rearrangement joins TRBV5-1 to TRBJ2-2, with 7 nucleotides matching TRBD1. Trimming at V came to 0 bases and at J to 5 bases, leaving 4 bases not matched to a gene. In germline, CDR1 is SGHRS, CDR2 YFSETQ. This CDR3 region has 15 residues. The chain's CDR3 is CASSLGQGNTGELFF. The CDR3 nucleotides are TGCGCCAGCAGCTTGGGACAGGGAAATACCGGGGAGCTGTTTTTT. The full variable domain, in which reference TRBV5-1 and TRBJ2-2 provide the parts outside the CDR3, is KAGVTQTPRYLIKTRGQQVTLSCSPISGHRSVSWYQQTPGQGLQFLFEYFSETQRNKGNFPGRFSGRQFSNSRSEMNVSTLELGDSALYLCASSLGQGNTGELFFGEGSRLTVL.

This chain uses TRBV12-5 with TRBJ1-1; D is undetermined. The CDR3 spans 13 residues. V lost 6 bases to trimming and J lost 1 base, with 9 bases between them. In germline, CDR1 is LGHNT, CDR2 FRNRAP. The CDR3 DNA reads TGTGCTAGTGGGTTTAGAGGGAACACTGAAGCTTTCTTT. Translated, it gives CASGFRGNTEAFF.

The chain links TRBV9 to TRBJ1-4; D might be TRBD1 (6 bases). The V gene's germline CDR1 is SGDLS and CDR2 YYNGEE. The CDR3 contains 14 residues. V was trimmed by 4 bases and J by 0 bases, leaving 7 bases between them. CDR3 protein: CASSRTATNEKLFF. CDR3 bases: TGTGCCAGCAGCAGGACAGCAACTAATGAAAAACTGTTTTTT.

The chain has TRBV11-2 and TRBJ2-3; 7 bases line up with TRBD2. The CDR3 covers 15 residues. V was pared by 0 bases and J by 3 bases, with 3 bases of the junction left unmatched. Germline CDR1 SGHAT, CDR2 FQNNGV. CDR3 bases: TGTGCCAGCAGCTTAGAGGGGGGGGGTACAGATACGCAGTATTTT. Translation gives CASSLEGGGTDTQYF. The whole variable domain, filled in from reference TRBV11-2 and TRBJ2-3, reads EAGVAQSPRYKIIEKRQSVAFWCNPISGHATLYWYQQILGQGPKLLIQFQNNGVVDDSQLPKDRFSAERLKGVDSTLKIQPAKLEDSAVYLCASSLEGGGTDTQYFGPGTRLTVL.

V and J are TRBV7-2 and TRBJ2-3, with a tentative D call TRBD1 (6 bases). CDR1 is SGHTA, CDR2 FQGNSA, per germline. Trimming shortened V by 5 bases and J by 4 bases, and 10 bases separated the two germline ends. There are 13 residues in the CDR3. The CDR3 DNA reads TGTGCCAGCAGCCCCCGGACAGCAGATACGCAGTATTTT. This translates into CASSPRTADTQYF.

This clone came up a few times. This rearrangement joins TRBV7-2 to TRBJ2-3; TRBD2 matches at 10 bases. Germline V lookup: CDR1 SGHTA, CDR2 FQGNSA. V was clipped by 1 base and J by 5 bases; unmatched bases: 6. This CDR3 region has 16 residues. The CDR3 spells CASSLGAGGRGDTQYF. CDR3 bases: TGTGCCAGCAGCTTAGGAGCGGGGGGGCGTGGAGATACGCAGTATTTT.

A few counts support this clone. The sample carries other DNA sequences with the same CDR3. V usage is TRBV6-2 or TRBV6-3 and J usage is TRBJ1-1; tentative D call: TRBD1 (6 bases). From germline, CDR1 is MNHEY and CDR2 SVGEGT. The CDR3 runs 14 residues. The V gene lost 0 bases and the J gene lost 1 base, with 6 bases spanning the gap. CDR3 nucleotides: TGTGCCAGCAGTTACTCGACAGGGAACACTGAAGCTTTCTTT. It specifies CASSYSTGNTEAFF.

The CDR3 DNA reads TGTGCCAGCTCACCGGGGACTAGCGGGGAGACCCAGTACTTC. Translated, it gives CASSPGTSGETQYF. This chain connects TRBV18 to TRBJ2-5; 12 bases match TRBD2. Germline V gene data show CDR1 as KGHSH and CDR2 as LQKENI. This CDR3 has 14 amino acids. Unmatched junction bases numbered 1, after V lost 3 bases and J lost 5 bases.

The V gene is TRBV29-1, the J gene TRBJ2-5; tentative D call: TRBD2 (5 bases). Deletions cut 6 bases from V and 4 bases from J, with 15 bases between. The CDR3 spans 13 residues. Germline loops: CDR1 SQVTM, CDR2 ANQGSEA. The CDR3 coding sequence is TGCAGCGTGCACAACGGGGTTTCAGAGACCCAGTACTTC. Translating it yields CSVHNGVSETQYF. Full variable domain (missing parts from reference TRBV29-1 and TRBJ2-5): SAVISQKPSRDICQRGTSLTIQCQVDSQVTMMFWYRQQPGQSLTLIATANQGSEATYESGFVIDKFPISRPNLTFSTLTVSNMSPEDSSIYLCSVHNGVSETQYFGPGTRLLVL.

This clone was seen a few times. One junction end does not reproduce the germline sequence, and a read error may be involved. V usage is TRBV11-2 and J usage is TRBJ2-7, with D tentatively TRBD2 (5 bases). There are 11 residues in the CDR3. Germline CDR1 and CDR2: SGHAT and FQNNGV. CDR3 residues: CASSQRYGQYF. The CDR3 bases are TGTGCCAGCAGCCAGCGGTACGGGCAGTACTTC.

The genes are TRBV18 and TRBJ2-7, with D maybe TRBD1 (5 bases). This CDR3 has 15 amino acids. Per germline, CDR1 KGHSH and CDR2 LQKENI. V gave up 2 bases and J gave up 6 bases, with 17 bases separating them. The CDR3 reads CASSPAKTDSSEQYF. CDR3 DNA sequence: TGTGCCAGCTCACCAGCCAAGACAGACTCTTCCGAGCAGTACTTC.

The chain links TRBV7-8 to TRBJ2-5; 11 bases agree with TRBD2. V was clipped by 5 bases and J by 1 base; unmatched bases: 6. Per germline, CDR1 SGHVS and CDR2 FQNEAQ. The CDR3 spans 16 residues. The CDR3 DNA reads as TGTGCCAGCAGCCAGGGTCTAGCGGGGGGCCAAGAGACCCAGTACTTC. It is translated as CASSQGLAGGQETQYF.

This rearrangement joins TRBV7-2 to TRBJ2-2; TRBD2 matches at 7 bases. The CDR3 runs to 16 residues. Germline trimming cut 2 bases from V and 3 bases from J; bases unmatched to any gene: 6. The V gene's germline CDR1 is SGHTA and CDR2 FQGNSA. In DNA, the CDR3 is TGTGCCAGCAGCTTATCTCGGCTAGCGGACACCGGGGAGCTGTTTTTT. Encoded protein: CASSLSRLADTGELFF.

This rearrangement joins TRBV1 to TRBJ2-5; the D call TRBD1 from the table was never checked on the DNA. TRBV1 is deemed a pseudogene. The CDR3 length is 15 residues. The CDR3 region has the DNA TGCACCAGCTATCCAGGGGGTACTACTCAAGAGACCCAGTACTTC. This gives the protein CTSYPGGTTQETQYF.

This clone has more than one count but fewer than ten. V usage is TRBV29-1 and J usage is TRBJ1-3; 9 nucleotides match TRBD1. This CDR3 is 16 amino acids long. Germline V gives CDR1 SQVTM, CDR2 ANQGSEA. Losses at the gene ends were 0 bases for V and 2 bases for J; bases not matched to a gene: 5. CDR3 DNA: TGCAGCGTTGAAGATCCGGGACAGGGAGCTGGAAACACCATATATTTT. Amino acids: CSVEDPGQGAGNTIYF.

The V call is TRBV28, the J call TRBJ2-7, with TRBD1 identical over 11 bases. CDR1 and CDR2 (germline): MDHEN, SYDVKM. V dropped 4 bases and J dropped 6; count of bases not matched to a gene: 8. The CDR3 is 15 amino acids. The CDR3 DNA sequence: TGTGCCAGCAGTTCGCTCGGACAGGGGGCGGGCGAGCAGTACGTC. This translates into CASSSLGQGAGEQYV.

V usage is TRBV2 and J usage is TRBJ2-7; 9 nucleotides agree with TRBD2. The CDR3 has 14 amino acids. V was clipped by 9 bases and J by 2 bases; unmatched bases: 8. CDR1 and CDR2 from the germline V gene are SNHLY and FYNNEI. The CDR3 nucleotides are TGTGCCAGTCAAATAGCGGGGGCAGCCTACGAGCAGTACTTC. This gives the protein CASQIAGAAYEQYF.

The rearrangement joins TRBV6-4 to TRBJ2-1; 8 bases match TRBD1. CDR3 length equals 19 residues. Trimming cost V 8 bases and J 1 base; bases outside gene matches: 19. Germline V gene sequence: CDR1 MRHNA, CDR2 SNTAGT. CDR3 region: CASSPPPGTQGASYNEQFF. The CDR3 nucleotides read TGTGCCAGCTCCCCCCCTCCCGGGACTCAGGGGGCATCCTACAATGAGCAGTTCTTC.

This clone was detected only a few times. In DNA form, the CDR3 reads TGTGCCAGCAGTGAAGGATACTTTAATTCACCCCTCCACTTT. It encodes CASSEGYFNSPLHF. The genes are TRBV6-1 and TRBJ1-6; D uncertain. V lost 1 base to trimming and J lost 6 bases, with 7 bases between them. Germline V gene data show CDR1 as MNHNS and CDR2 as SASEGT. The CDR3 runs to 14 residues.

CDR3 nucleotides: TGTGCCAGCAGCTTGAACAGGGGCACTGAAGCTTTCTTT. Residues: CASSLNRGTEAFF. The chain carries TRBV11-3 and TRBJ1-1; TRBD1 matches at 7 bases. Trimming took 3 bases from V and 4 from J; bases not matched to a gene: 2. CDR3 length equals 13 residues. Germline CDR1 reads SGHNT; CDR2 reads YENEEA.

This clone has only a few counts. The chain carries TRBV3-1 (or the pseudogene TRBV3-2) and TRBJ1-2; 7 bases line up with TRBD1. J was trimmed by 2 bases and V by 6 bases; bases with no gene match: 6. The germline V gene has CDR1 LGHDT and CDR2 YNNKEL (reference sequence). This CDR3 contains 14 residues. DNA of the CDR3: TGTGCCAGCAGGAGACAGGGACGAAACTATGGCTACACCTTC. This codes for CASRRQGRNYGYTF.